This T cell receptor (beta chain) was sequenced during a study of T cell repertoires in cytomegalovirus infection. Study overall: CMV infection plus the matching HLA type was flagged by public TCR beta signatures.

This clonotype turned up a few times. Its antigen is currently unknown. Germline CDR1 is MNHEY and CDR2 is SMNVEV (reference sequence). The trim removed 5 bases at V and 3 bases at J, leaving 1 base unmatched. The CDR3 runs 13 residues. Study-wide points: Accumulated public TCR beta family frequency recognized individuals carrying CMV together with the relevant HLA. HLA-C-restricted TCR beta clonotypes specific for CMV led the ex vivo response.

MiXCR was run by TCRdb on the reads, yielding one entry per CDR3 protein. This sample has a few hundred thousand distinct CDR3 sequences, with roughly 15% found just once. The receptor comes from a human donor in good health (CMV status not recorded). Some clones in this sample may be carry-over from other donors' samples. Sequencing used PBMCs. The chain is built from TRBV27 and TRBJ2-7; 10 bases map to TRBD1. The CDR3 DNA follows: TGTGCCAGCAGTGGACAGGGGGACTACGAGCAGTACTTC. It is translated as CASSGQGDYEQYF.